Included here is one TCR beta chain sequence, with context. Antigen: not known. Germline CDR1 SGHRS, CDR2 YFSETQ. The CDR3 length is 14 residues. V was pared by 3 bases and J by 7 bases, with 16 bases between. This entry is derived from a study of T cells after yellow fever vaccination. TCRdb independently ran MiXCR on the 5' RACE reads; one entry per CDR3 protein. The sample has roughly 300,000 distinct CDR3 sequences, approximately 7% seen once. Study results and caveats: A large majority of primary-vaccination clones showed up again after the booster (under 98% CD4, 75% to 90% CD8). A weaker secondary response peaked on day 5, the primary on day 15.

The chain is built from TRBV5-1 and TRBJ1-1, with D possibly TRBD1 on 5 matching bases. The sample in question was PBMCs, obtained roughly 46 days after the first yellow fever vaccination. The TCR sequence derives from a man younger than 30 who received the YFV17D yellow fever vaccine. In DNA form, the CDR3 reads TGCGCCAGCAGCTGGGACCGTAGAAAGAATGAAGCTTTCTTT. Translating gives CASSWDRRKNEAFF.